Below, 20 T cell receptor beta chains from the same sample are listed, as sequenced in a study of beta chain features in type 1 diabetes. Expressed TCRB transcripts were sequenced after all isolated RNA was converted to cDNA. Profiled with immunoSEQ multiplex PCR; TCRdb holds only in-frame clones, not every one. The data show roughly 290,000 clones, under 8.5% seen once. Material for sequencing was central memory CD4+ T cells from blood. The receptors here all came from a woman aged 18-29 years in good health.

This clone appeared many times. V gene TRBV7-9 combines with J gene TRBJ1-2, with D uncertain. Trimming stripped 0 bases from V and 0 bases from J, with 17 bases between. The CDR3 sequence is 18 residues long. Germline CDR1 and CDR2: SEHNR and FQNEAQ (reference sequence). The CDR3 nucleotides are TGTGCCAGCAGCTTAGCGAGGGCCGCAGGCCCAACTAACTATGGCTACACCTTC. Translation: CASSLARAAGPTNYGYTF.

In its sample, this clone was seen a few times. The rearrangement uses TRBV28 and TRBJ2-3, with 11 bases aligning to TRBD2. The germline V gene encodes CDR1 MDHEN and CDR2 SYDVKM. The trim removed 0 bases at V and 3 bases at J, leaving 5 bases unmatched. CDR3 length: 17 residues. The CDR3 loop is CASSLWLAGGVTDTQYF. In DNA form, the CDR3 reads TGTGCCAGCAGTTTATGGCTAGCGGGGGGCGTGACAGATACGCAGTATTTT.

This clone was seen more than once but under ten times. The chain recombines TRBV5-4 with TRBJ2-3; the D is unclear. Germline V gives CDR1 SGHNT, CDR2 YYREEE (reference sequence). The CDR3 is made up of 13 amino acids. Trimming pared 1 base from V and 4 bases from J, leaving 7 bases between. The CDR3 spells CASSLRFADTQYF. The CDR3 DNA reads TGTGCCAGCAGCTTGAGGTTTGCAGATACGCAGTATTTT. The entire variable domain, with the rest obtained from reference TRBV5-4 and TRBJ2-3, is as follows: ETGVTQSPTHLIKTRGQQVTLRCSSQSGHNTVSWYQQALGQGPQFIFQYYREEENGRGNFPPRFSGLQFPNYSSELNVNALELDDSALYLCASSLRFADTQYFGPGTRLTVL.

This clone came up many times. The chain has TRBV28 and TRBJ1-1; 11 bases line up with TRBD1. The V gene end was trimmed by 4 bases and the J gene end by 1 base; junction bases not matched to a gene: 11. There are 18 residues in the CDR3. Germline V CDR1 and CDR2: MDHEN, SYDVKM. Here the CDR3 DNA reads TGTGCCAGCAGTTCGCCCGGGACAGGGGGTAGCAGGAACACTGAAGCTTTCTTT. Translated, it gives CASSSPGTGGSRNTEAFF.

This clone was seen repeatedly, ten times or more. The V gene is TRBV9, the J gene TRBJ2-1; 8 nucleotides agree with TRBD2. The germline gives CDR1 SGDLS, CDR2 YYNGEE. This CDR3 comprises 14 residues. The J segment lost 5 bases and the V segment lost 1 base, leaving 2 bases of the junction unmatched. CDR3 bases: TGTGCCAGCAGCGTAAGGACTAGCCACAATGAGCAGTTCTTC. It is translated as CASSVRTSHNEQFF.

This clone was seen a handful of times. The chain recombines TRBV28 with TRBJ2-7, with TRBD2 matching over 14 bases. Per germline, CDR1 MDHEN and CDR2 SYDVKM. The junction had 3 bases not matched to a gene; V was cut back by 6 bases and J by 2 bases. The CDR3 is 15 residues long. The CDR3, as DNA: TGTGCCAGCAGACCGACTAGCGGGGGGGCCTACGAGCAGTACGTC. It encodes CASRPTSGGAYEQYV.

In this sample, this clone turned up a few times. The chain uses TRBV5-1 and TRBJ2-1, with D perhaps TRBD2 (5 bases). V was trimmed by 1 base and J by 9 bases, leaving 14 bases between them. Germline CDR1 is SGHRS and CDR2 is YFSETQ. CDR3 size: 14 residues. The CDR3 coding sequence is TGCGCCAGCAGCTTGACTGGTCCGAGCGGTGAGCAGTTCTTC. Translated: CASSLTGPSGEQFF.

V is TRBV11-2 and J is TRBJ1-2, with D perhaps matching TRBD1 (5 bases). This CDR3 has 15 residues. Per germline, CDR1 SGHAT and CDR2 FQNNGV. Between the trimmed V and J ends, which lost 1 base and 5 bases, there was a span of 14 bases. The CDR3 DNA follows: TGTGCCAGCAGCTTAGCTGCGTTGGGGGGTTATGGCTACACCTTC. Its translation: CASSLAALGGYGYTF.

In its sample, this clone was seen many times. V and J are TRBV29-1 and TRBJ2-5; 8 bases line up with TRBD1. The germline CDR1 and CDR2 sequences are SQVTM and ANQGSEA. Trimming took 7 bases from V and 5 from J; bases not matched to a gene: 6. The CDR3 consists of 12 residues. The CDR3 sequence: CSGRTGPETQYF. In DNA, the CDR3 is TGCAGCGGACGGACAGGGCCGGAGACCCAGTACTTC. Full variable domain (remainder filled in from reference TRBV29-1 and TRBJ2-5): SAVISQKPSRDICQRGTSLTIQCQVDSQVTMMFWYRQQPGQSLTLIATANQGSEATYESGFVIDKFPISRPNLTFSTLTVSNMSPEDSSIYLCSGRTGPETQYFGPGTRLLVL.

In its sample, this clone was seen a few times. V and J are TRBV25-1 and TRBJ2-5; TRBD2 matches at 8 bases. Per the germline V gene, CDR1 is MGHDK and CDR2 is SYGVNS. CDR3 length: 13 residues. The ends lost 5 bases at V and 3 bases at J; junction bases unmatched: 2. This chain's CDR3 is CASSLAGKETQYF. CDR3 coding DNA: TGTGCCAGCAGTCTAGCGGGTAAAGAGACCCAGTACTTC. The full variable domain, with the rest looked up from reference TRBV25-1 and TRBJ2-5, is EADIYQTPRYLVIGTGKKITLECSQTMGHDKMYWYQQDPGMELHLIHYSYGVNSTEKGDLSSESTVSRIRTEHFPLTLESARPSHTSQYLCASSLAGKETQYFGPGTRLLVL.

This clone was counted at least ten times. The V gene is TRBV4-2, the J gene TRBJ1-3, with D possibly being TRBD1 (6 bases). V lost 1 base to trimming and J lost 1 base, with 14 bases between them. The CDR3 is made up of 17 amino acids. Germline V gene sequence: CDR1 LGHNA, CDR2 YNFKEQ. The CDR3 DNA reads as TGTGCCAGCAGCCAAGTGGGATTCGGACAGTCTGGAAACACCATATATTTT. This encodes CASSQVGFGQSGNTIYF.

The chain links TRBV5-4 to TRBJ2-7; D remains unclear. From germline, CDR1 is SGHNT and CDR2 YYREEE (reference sequence). Trimming stripped 2 bases from V and 2 bases from J, with 11 bases between. This CDR3 is 14 amino acids long. As DNA, the CDR3 is TGTGCCAGCAGCTTTTTCGGCAGTCCCTACGAGCAGTACTTC. This translates into CASSFFGSPYEQYF.

The chain combines TRBV12-5 with TRBJ2-1, with TRBD2 identical over 11 bases. Germline V lookup: CDR1 LGHNT, CDR2 FRNRAP. V lost 6 bases, J lost 0 bases, and 13 bases stayed unmatched. The CDR3 runs to 19 residues. This CDR3 is CASGGTLAGGLRSYNEQFF. In nucleotides, the CDR3 is TGTGCTAGTGGGGGGACCTTAGCGGGAGGGCTACGCTCCTACAATGAGCAGTTCTTC.

This chain joins TRBV29-1 and TRBJ2-7; D call uncertain. V lost 6 bases and J lost 2, with 14 bases in between. The CDR3 extends over 13 amino acids. Per germline, CDR1 SQVTM and CDR2 ANQGSEA. Here the CDR3 DNA reads TGCAGCGTCAAAGACATTTTAACCTACGAGCAGTACTTC. Protein: CSVKDILTYEQYF.

This clone showed up many times. The chain recombines TRBV15 with TRBJ2-1; D is ambiguous. This CDR3 contains 13 residues. V lost 8 bases to trimming and J lost 5 bases, with 13 bases between them. Germline V gene data show CDR1 as LNHNV and CDR2 as YYDKDF (reference sequence). CDR3 nucleotide sequence: TGTGCCACCTCAATCGTCTTGGACAATGAGCAGTTCTTC. Translating it yields CATSIVLDNEQFF.

At least ten counts were recorded for this clone. The sample contains more than one DNA sequence encoding this CDR3. J is TRBJ1-6 and V is TRBV14; D is unclear. Germline V gene sequence: CDR1 SGHDN, CDR2 FVKESK. The CDR3 is 14 residues long. Trimming pared 4 bases from V and 5 bases from J, leaving 9 bases between. The CDR3 sequence is CASSRTVHNSPLHF. CDR3 sequence (DNA): TGTGCCAGCAGCCGAACAGTACATAATTCACCCCTCCACTTT.

V usage is TRBV7-2 and J usage is TRBJ2-5; no firm D call. V lost 3 bases to trimming and J lost 4 bases, with 12 bases between them. Germline V lookup: CDR1 SGHTA, CDR2 FQGNSA. The CDR3 contains 14 residues. CDR3 DNA: TGTGCCAGCAGCTTTTCGAGGAGTGGAGAGACCCAGTACTTC. It specifies CASSFSRSGETQYF.

The CDR3, as DNA: TGTGCCAGCAGTGCCGGGACAGATAAGCAAGCTTTCTTT. This translates into CASSAGTDKQAFF. The V and J genes are TRBV6-5 and TRBJ1-1; 7 nucleotides match TRBD1. Germline CDR1 reads MNHEY; CDR2 reads SVGAGI. There are 13 residues in the CDR3. J lost 9 bases, V lost 5 bases, and 9 bases had no gene match.

The chain employs TRBV27 and TRBJ2-7; TRBD1 is a possible D gene (5 bases). V lost 11 bases and J lost 1, with 15 bases in between. Germline V gene sequence: CDR1 MNHEY, CDR2 SMNVEV (reference sequence). The CDR3 runs 13 residues. CDR3 region: CASRGDRSYEQYV. In DNA, the CDR3 is TGTGCCTCCAGAGGAGACAGATCCTACGAGCAGTACGTC.

A few counts support this clone. V and J are TRBV2 and TRBJ2-3; D may be TRBD1 (5 bases). V lost 6 bases, J lost 1 base, and 14 bases lay in between. Germline V lookup: CDR1 SNHLY, CDR2 FYNNEI. CDR3 length: 15 residues. CDR3 sequence (DNA): TGTGCCAGCAGATCGCAGGGTTATGGCACAGATACGCAGTATTTT. It is translated as CASRSQGYGTDTQYF.